The 28 T cell receptor beta chains presented below share a single source sample, sequenced in a study of T cells after yellow fever vaccination. Each CDR3 protein is one row after TCRdb ran MiXCR on the 5' RACE reads. The sample contains around 250,000 distinct CDR3 sequences, 6.9% of which appear only once. Sequencing was performed on CD4+ T cells sorted from PBMCs, taken 15 days after the yellow fever booster vaccination. These receptors were taken from a man aged 25-40 years who received the YFV17D yellow fever vaccine.

V gene TRBV6-5 combines with J gene TRBJ2-1; no clear D. With the DNA end fitting TRBJ2-7 better, the J assignment may be wrong. The CDR3 sequence is 16 residues long. In germline, CDR1 is MNHEY, CDR2 SVGAGI. The CDR3 loop is CASSSAAKILGNEQYF. In DNA, the CDR3 is TGTGCCAGCAGTTCAGCCGCGAAGATCCTAGGGAATGAGCAGTACTTC.

This clonotype has more than one count but fewer than ten. The gene calls are TRBV12-3 or TRBV12-4 and TRBJ1-5; D gene ambiguous. The germline V and J ends were trimmed by 3 bases and 5 bases, with 14 bases remaining between them. The CDR3 is 15 residues long. As DNA, the CDR3 is TGTGCCAGCAGTTTGCGGGGATCAGGCGATCAGCCCCAGCATTTT. Translated, it gives CASSLRGSGDQPQHF.

This clonotype was seen more than once but under ten times. The J gene is TRBJ2-2, the V gene TRBV5-1, with D unresolved. CDR3 length: 15 amino acids. The V end lost 4 bases, the J end lost 5 bases, and 15 bases lay between the germline ends. CDR1 and CDR2 (germline): SGHRS, YFSETQ. CDR3 protein: CASSRREIGTGELFF. The CDR3 nucleotides read TGCGCCAGCAGCCGAAGAGAGATCGGGACCGGGGAGCTGTTTTTT.

The chain combines TRBV9 with TRBJ2-3; D may be TRBD1 (5 bases). V was cut by 0 bases and J by 8 bases, with 16 bases left in between. The CDR3 spans 15 residues. Per germline, CDR1 SGDLS and CDR2 YYNGEE. The CDR3 region has the DNA TGTGCCAGCAGCGTAGAGGGGCAGCCATCTTCTACGCAGTATTTT. The encoded protein is CASSVEGQPSSTQYF.

This clonotype appeared many times. This sequence joins TRBV20-1 and TRBJ2-1, with D maybe TRBD2 (6 bases). Germline V gives CDR1 DFQATT, CDR2 SNEGSKA (reference sequence). The CDR3 runs 16 residues. V was pared by 6 bases and J by 4 bases, with 22 bases between. Here the CDR3 reads CSALRGSGRGYNEQFF. As DNA, the CDR3 is TGCAGTGCCCTCAGAGGGTCCGGGAGAGGGTACAATGAGCAGTTCTTC.

This clonotype was counted between two and nine times. The chain carries TRBV10-3 and TRBJ1-1; no definite D call. Trimming took 6 bases from V and 1 from J, leaving 9 bases between them. The CDR3 runs 13 residues. Germline V gives CDR1 ENHRY, CDR2 SYGVKD. The CDR3 loop reads CAIRLTENTEAFF. In DNA form, the CDR3 reads TGTGCCATCAGGCTTACGGAGAACACTGAAGCTTTCTTT.

A few counts support this clonotype. J is TRBJ1-1 and V is TRBV29-1; the D gene is possibly TRBD1 (5 bases). The germline V gene encodes CDR1 SQVTM and CDR2 ANQGSEA. V was pared by 2 bases and J by 10 bases, with 17 bases between. The CDR3 is 13 amino acids. The CDR3 reads CSVERQGLNGAFF. The CDR3 bases are TGCAGCGTTGAAAGGCAGGGACTGAATGGAGCTTTCTTT. The full variable domain, with the rest looked up from reference TRBV29-1 and TRBJ1-1, is SAVISQKPSRDICQRGTSLTIQCQVDSQVTMMFWYRQQPGQSLTLIATANQGSEATYESGFVIDKFPISRPNLTFSTLTVSNMSPEDSSIYLCSVERQGLNGAFFGQGTRLTVV.

The chain employs TRBV6-2 or TRBV6-3 and TRBJ2-7; possibly TRBD1 for D (6 bases). The ends were cut back, 5 bases at V and 4 bases at J, with 15 bases in the middle. This CDR3 is built from 14 residues. CDR1 is MNHEY, CDR2 SVGEGT, per germline. This CDR3 reads CASSDRLKLYEQYF. Here the CDR3 DNA reads TGTGCCAGCAGTGACAGGTTAAAGCTGTACGAGCAGTACTTC.

This clonotype has just a few counts. The rearrangement joins TRBV20-1 to TRBJ1-4; D possibly corresponds to TRBD1 (6 bases). Germline V CDR1 and CDR2: DFQATT, SNEGSKA (reference sequence). This CDR3 region has 15 residues. V gave up 6 bases and J gave up 3 bases, with 17 bases separating them. CDR3 amino acids: CSAEIPGQPNEKLFF. Here the CDR3 DNA reads TGCAGTGCCGAAATTCCGGGACAACCTAATGAAAAACTGTTTTTT.

This clonotype was observed at least ten times. The chain links TRBV20-1 to TRBJ2-1; D gene uncertain. This CDR3 region has 15 residues. With 3 bases removed from V and 7 bases from J, the gap between germline ends came to 19 bases. The germline V gene has CDR1 DFQATT and CDR2 SNEGSKA (reference sequence). The DNA for the CDR3 is TGCAGTGCTAGTTACGGTAGCCCTGTCGCGAATGAGCAGTTCTTC. This sequence encodes CSASYGSPVANEQFF.

This clonotype was seen repeatedly, ten times or more. The rearrangement joins TRBV10-3 to TRBJ2-5; 7 bases line up with TRBD1. J was trimmed by 1 base and V by 2 bases; bases with no gene match: 7. There are 16 residues in the CDR3. CDR1 and CDR2 (germline): ENHRY, SYGVKD. The CDR3 region has the DNA TGTGCCATCAGTGAGAGCGACAGGGTACTCCAAGAGACCCAGTACTTC. Translating gives CAISESDRVLQETQYF.

The sample holds many counts of this clonotype. The chain has TRBV5-4 and TRBJ2-3; no clear D gene. CDR1 SGHNT and CDR2 YYREEE come from the germline V gene (reference sequence). Trimming took 4 bases from V and 4 from J, leaving 10 bases between them. This CDR3 is 13 amino acids long. CDR3 sequence reads: CASSPPSADTQYF. Written as DNA, the CDR3 is TGTGCCAGCAGCCCCCCCAGCGCAGATACGCAGTATTTT.

This clonotype was seen a few times. V usage is TRBV7-2 and J usage is TRBJ1-6; a possible D gene is TRBD1 (6 bases). Germline V gene data show CDR1 as SGHTA and CDR2 as FQGNSA. The V end was cut by 5 bases, the J end by 6 bases, with 14 bases between. This CDR3 comprises 15 residues. The CDR3 nucleotides are TGTGCCAGCAGCGCGAGGACAGCGATTAATTCACCCCTCCACTTT. Translating it yields CASSARTAINSPLHF.

The chain couples TRBV19 to TRBJ1-1, with 9 bases matching TRBD1. Germline V gene sequence: CDR1 LNHDA, CDR2 SQIVND (reference sequence). The CDR3 length is 14 residues. The V segment lost 3 bases and the J segment 4 bases; nucleotides outside the gene matches: 3. CDR3 DNA sequence: TGTGCCAGTAGTATGGGACAGGGCACCACTGAAGCTTTCTTT. Encoded protein: CASSMGQGTTEAFF.

Only a few counts were recorded for this clonotype. V usage is TRBV4-3 and J usage is TRBJ1-6, with D perhaps matching TRBD1 (5 bases). V lost 4 bases, J lost 7 bases, and 14 bases lay in between. The V gene's germline CDR1 is LGHNA and CDR2 YSLEER. CDR3 length: 15 amino acids. The CDR3 nucleotides read TGCGCCAGCAGCCGGGGACCCCTGGTAAATTCACCCCTCCACTTT. Amino acids: CASSRGPLVNSPLHF.

The rearrangement joins TRBV10-1 to TRBJ2-7; D is unclear. The ends were cut back, 4 bases at V and 2 bases at J, with 12 bases in the middle. CDR3 length equals 14 residues. CDR1 is WNHNN and CDR2 is SYGVQD in the germline V gene (reference sequence). The DNA for the CDR3 is TGCGCCAGCAGTGTATCCGGAGATCCCTACGAGCAGTACTTC. Its protein product is CASSVSGDPYEQYF.

This clonotype has at least ten counts. The V gene is TRBV6-1, the J gene TRBJ2-1, with 9 bases that match TRBD1. This CDR3 spans 14 amino acids. The ends lost 4 bases at V and 6 bases at J; junction bases unmatched: 4. Germline CDR1 reads MNHNS; CDR2 reads SASEGT. The CDR3: CASSGTGDVNEQFF. The DNA for the CDR3 is TGTGCCAGCAGTGGGACAGGGGATGTCAATGAGCAGTTCTTC.

The V gene is TRBV20-1, the J gene TRBJ1-4; no clear D gene. Germline lookup yields CDR1 DFQATT and CDR2 SNEGSKA (reference sequence). This CDR3 contains 13 residues. Here the CDR3 reads CSFHRTLNEKLFF. DNA for the CDR3: TGCAGCTTCCATCGGACTTTAAATGAAAAACTGTTTTTT.

This clonotype was counted at least ten times. This chain uses TRBV2 with TRBJ2-7; TRBD2 might be the D (5 bases). Trimming shortened V by 2 bases and J by 3 bases, and 11 bases separated the two germline ends. Germline assignment: CDR1 SNHLY and CDR2 FYNNEI. The CDR3 loop spans 14 amino acids. The CDR3 region has the DNA TGTGCCAGCAGTGAACGGGGAATTTACTACGAGCAGTACTTC. This translates into CASSERGIYYEQYF.

This clonotype showed up many times. V gene TRBV12-3 or TRBV12-4 combines with J gene TRBJ1-2; D gene ambiguous. The CDR3 is 12 amino acids. Trimming took 2 bases from V and 7 from J, leaving 8 bases between them. The CDR3 DNA reads as TGTGCCAGCAGTTTATCCGAGCGTGGCTACACCTTC. Its translation: CASSLSERGYTF.

This clonotype showed up many times. The chain recombines TRBV19 with TRBJ2-5, with 7 bases aligning to TRBD1. The CDR3 loop spans 13 amino acids. Looked up from germline, CDR1 is LNHDA and CDR2 is SQIVND (reference sequence). The ends lost 6 bases at V and 2 bases at J; junction bases unmatched: 3. The CDR3 sequence: CASRRQGQETQYF. The CDR3 nucleotides read TGTGCCAGTAGGAGACAGGGACAAGAGACCCAGTACTTC.

A word on this clonotype: One end of the junction does not line up with germline, which may come from a read error. The chain recombines TRBV5-1 with TRBJ2-7; 8 bases match TRBD1. This CDR3 comprises 12 residues. CDR1 and CDR2 from the germline V gene are SGHRS and YFSETQ. The CDR3 spells CASSLGSRDRSF. The CDR3 bases are TGCGCCAGCAGCTTGGGGAGTCGGGACAGGTCCTTC.

V and J are TRBV12-3 or TRBV12-4 and TRBJ1-5; D is undetermined. The V end was cut by 4 bases, the J end by 4 bases, with 14 bases between. The CDR3 has 15 residues. CDR3 sequence reads: CASSSRRAQNQPQHF. CDR3 nucleotide sequence: TGTGCCAGCAGTTCTCGGAGGGCCCAGAATCAGCCCCAGCATTTT.

This clonotype was seen more than once but under ten times. The V and J genes are TRBV7-9 and TRBJ1-1, with D unclear. The germline CDR1 and CDR2 sequences are SEHNR and FQNEAQ (reference sequence). V was clipped by 4 bases and J by 6 bases, with 15 bases between them. This CDR3 has 14 amino acids. The CDR3 coding sequence is TGTGCCAGCAGCTCGGCAGCCCCGCCCGCTGAAGCTTTCTTT. As protein: CASSSAAPPAEAFF.

This chain uses TRBV5-6 with TRBJ2-7, with 14 bases matching TRBD2. Germline lookup yields CDR1 SGHDT and CDR2 YYEEEE. The CDR3 sequence is 14 residues long. The trim removed 7 bases at V and 9 bases at J, leaving 9 bases unmatched. The CDR3 loop reads CASGPGLAGGRQYF. CDR3 DNA sequence: TGTGCCAGCGGCCCCGGACTAGCGGGAGGACGGCAGTACTTC.

This clonotype showed up just a few times. This sequence joins TRBV7-2 and TRBJ2-7; the D gene could be TRBD1 or TRBD2 (6 bases each). V lost 4 bases to trimming and J lost 2 bases, with 15 bases between them. The length of the CDR3 is 15 residues. CDR1 is SGHTA and CDR2 is FQGNSA in the germline V gene. Here the CDR3 reads CASSSQGLGAYEQYF. In DNA form, the CDR3 reads TGTGCCAGCAGCTCACAGGGACTCGGCGCCTACGAGCAGTACTTC.

This clonotype was picked up many times. The chain has TRBV20-1 and TRBJ2-7; tentatively, D is TRBD2 (6 bases). Per germline, CDR1 DFQATT and CDR2 SNEGSKA (reference sequence). The CDR3 is 13 amino acids. Trimming left V 7 bases short and J 5 bases short, with 18 bases between. CDR3 amino acids: CSGLGDWTNEQYF. DNA for the CDR3: TGCAGTGGTTTGGGGGACTGGACCAACGAGCAGTACTTC.

This clonotype came up a few times. V and J are TRBV20-1 and TRBJ2-1; D gene unclear. The V and J ends lost 5 bases and 0 bases respectively, with 11 bases between them. CDR3 size: 14 residues. Per the germline V gene, CDR1 is DFQATT and CDR2 is SNEGSKA (reference sequence). The CDR3 loop is CSAPARVSYNEQFF. The CDR3 DNA follows: TGCAGTGCTCCCGCCCGTGTCTCCTACAATGAGCAGTTCTTC.